This T cell receptor beta chain emerged from a study of shared clonotypes between healthy human individuals. Looking at the study overall: Used for every donor were three CD4 naive, three CD4 memory, two CD8 naive and one CD8 memory plate. Notes on the study in general: Clonotype sharing among donors was expected to depend on sequencing depth. Sampling involved blood alone; tissue repertoires likely differ. Naive CD4 clonotype sharing across a few donors was about 5%.

The ends lost 4 bases at V and 1 base at J; junction bases unmatched: 10. From germline, CDR1 is SGHDN and CDR2 FVKESK. The CDR3 has 17 residues. With respect to this clone: The target antigen is unknown.

TCRdb's copy holds only in-frame clones and misses some; the assay was immunoSEQ multiplex PCR. The data show fewer than 1.8 million clones, with about 98.5% seen just once and roughly 0.36% held by the top ten. The sequencing input was naive CD4+ T cells sorted from blood. Stated subset: CD45RA+ positively selected. This TCR was recovered from a man aged 30 to 45 in good health. The chain links TRBV14 to TRBJ2-5; TRBD2 matches 9 bases. CDR3 nucleotide sequence: TGTGCCAGCAGCCGCGTGAGCGGGGGGAGAATCCAAGAGACCCAGTACTTC. It specifies CASSRVSGGRIQETQYF.